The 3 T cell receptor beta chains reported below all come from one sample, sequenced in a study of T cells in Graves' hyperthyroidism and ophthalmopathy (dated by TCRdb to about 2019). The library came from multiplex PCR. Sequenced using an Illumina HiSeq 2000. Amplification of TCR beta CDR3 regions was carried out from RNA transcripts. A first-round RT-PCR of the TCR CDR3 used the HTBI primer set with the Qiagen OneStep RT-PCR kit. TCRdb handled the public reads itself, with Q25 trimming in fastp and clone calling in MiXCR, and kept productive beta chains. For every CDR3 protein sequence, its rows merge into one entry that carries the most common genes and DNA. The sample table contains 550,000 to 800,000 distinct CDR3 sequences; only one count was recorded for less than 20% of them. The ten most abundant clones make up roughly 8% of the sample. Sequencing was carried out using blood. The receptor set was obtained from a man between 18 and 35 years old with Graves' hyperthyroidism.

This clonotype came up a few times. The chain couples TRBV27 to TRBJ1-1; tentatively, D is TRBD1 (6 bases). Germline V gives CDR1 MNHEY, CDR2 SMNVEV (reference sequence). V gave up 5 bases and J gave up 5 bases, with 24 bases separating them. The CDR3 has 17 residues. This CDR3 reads CASSPRVRGAIWTEAFF. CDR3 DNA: TGTGCCAGCAGTCCCCGTGTGAGGGGGGCGATTTGGACTGAAGCTTTCTTT.

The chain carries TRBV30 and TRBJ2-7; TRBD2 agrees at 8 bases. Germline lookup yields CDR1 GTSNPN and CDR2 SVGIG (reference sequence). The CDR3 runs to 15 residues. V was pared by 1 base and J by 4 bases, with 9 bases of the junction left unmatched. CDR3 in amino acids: CAWSEPPAGEYEQYF. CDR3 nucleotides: TGTGCCTGGAGTGAACCCCCAGCGGGAGAGTACGAGCAGTACTTC.

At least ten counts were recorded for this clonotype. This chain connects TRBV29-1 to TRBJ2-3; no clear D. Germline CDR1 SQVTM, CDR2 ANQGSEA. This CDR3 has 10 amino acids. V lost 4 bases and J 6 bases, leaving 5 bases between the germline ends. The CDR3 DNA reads TGCAGCGTTGTTCCTGATACGCAGTATTTT. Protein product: CSVVPDTQYF.